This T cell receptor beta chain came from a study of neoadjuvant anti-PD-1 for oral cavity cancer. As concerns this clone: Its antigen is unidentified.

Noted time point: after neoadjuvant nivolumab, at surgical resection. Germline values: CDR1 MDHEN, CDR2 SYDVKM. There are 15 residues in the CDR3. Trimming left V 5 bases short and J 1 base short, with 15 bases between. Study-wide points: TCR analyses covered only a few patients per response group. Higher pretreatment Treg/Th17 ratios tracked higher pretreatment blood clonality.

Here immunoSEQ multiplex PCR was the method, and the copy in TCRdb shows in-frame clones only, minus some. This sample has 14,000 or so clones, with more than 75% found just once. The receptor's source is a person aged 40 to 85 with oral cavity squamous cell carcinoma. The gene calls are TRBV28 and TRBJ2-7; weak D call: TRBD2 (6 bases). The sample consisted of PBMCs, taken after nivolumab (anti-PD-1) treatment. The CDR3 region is CASSPGHGGSYEQYF. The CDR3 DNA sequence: TGTGCCAGCAGTCCTGGTCATGGGGGGTCCTACGAGCAGTACTTC.